The clone carrying this T cell receptor beta chain was detected only a few times. The data belong to a study of blood T cell repertoires in COVID-19. Study overall: COVID-19 samples from acute and convalescent phases originated in the United States, Italy and Spain. Sources were T cells, B-cell-depleted T cells, or PBMCs; the material itself was cDNA or gDNA.

Germline CDR1 SGHDT, CDR2 YYEEEE. The V gene end was trimmed by 3 bases and the J gene end by 4 bases; junction bases not matched to a gene: 14. This CDR3 is built from 17 residues. Assay: immunoSEQ multiplex PCR; the TCRdb copy retains only in-frame clones and omits some. The sample contains about 220,000 clones, more than 65% of which appear only once. This TCR came from a woman aged 55 to 70 with acute or convalescent COVID-19. Sequencing was performed on peripheral blood. The chain links TRBV5-6 to TRBJ1-2; 8 bases line up with TRBD1. The CDR3 spells CASSSAPTGASPYGYTF. In DNA form, the CDR3 reads TGTGCCAGCAGCTCGGCGCCGACAGGGGCAAGCCCCTATGGCTACACCTTC.